Listed below are T cell receptor beta chains from one sample, sequenced in a study of T-cell memory formation after mild COVID-19. MiXCR was run by TCRdb on the 5' RACE reads, yielding one entry per CDR3 protein. The data hold 200,000 to 300,000 distinct CDR3 sequences, with less than 20% observed a single time. Sequenced: PBMCs or a T cell subset sorted from them (not recorded which). These receptors all come from an adult woman who had mild COVID-19 (a few samples of this study predate the infection). Cell type and time point are not known. CDR3s include the opening cysteine and the closing phenylalanine or tryptophan. The order of the fields is CDR3 DNA, CDR3 protein, D gene, clone size, J gene, V gene. D genes are given only for firm matches. Clone size is not always given. Where it is, it says once, few, many or a class for expanded clones.

CDR3nt: TGTGCCAGCAGAGTCGTCAGCGGGAGCCCGGATGAGCAGTTCTTC
CDR3aa: CASRVVSGSPDEQFF
d_gene: TRBD2
abundance: .
j_gene: TRBJ2-1
v_gene: TRBV6-2/TRBV6-3

CDR3nt: TGTGCCAGCAGCTTAGTTGGGACAGTTAATGAAAAACTGTTTTTT
CDR3aa: CASSLVGTVNEKLFF
d_gene: TRBD1
abundance: few
j_gene: TRBJ1-4
v_gene: TRBV7-2

CDR3nt: TGCAGTGCTAGAGTAGGGGACAAGATCTACAATGAGCAGTTCTTC
CDR3aa: CSARVGDKIYNEQFF
d_gene: .
abundance: few
j_gene: TRBJ2-1
v_gene: TRBV20-1

CDR3nt: TGTGCCAGCAGCACAGACGGTTACAATGAGCAGTTCTTC
CDR3aa: CASSTDGYNEQFF
d_gene: .
abundance: few
j_gene: TRBJ2-1
v_gene: TRBV7-9

CDR3nt: TGTGCCAGCAGTTCGACCACCGGGCCTAGAAATGGTTTCTTT
CDR3aa: CASSSTTGPRNGFF
d_gene: .
abundance: .
j_gene: TRBJ1-1
v_gene: TRBV12-3/TRBV12-4

CDR3nt: TGTGCCATCAGTGATTATACTAGCACAGATACGCAGTATTTT
CDR3aa: CAISDYTSTDTQYF
d_gene: .
abundance: .
j_gene: TRBJ2-3
v_gene: TRBV10-3

CDR3nt: TGTGCCAGCAGCTTCCTCAGGGCACAGCCCCAGCATTTT
CDR3aa: CASSFLRAQPQHF
d_gene: .
abundance: few
j_gene: TRBJ1-5
v_gene: TRBV7-2

CDR3nt: TGCGCCAGCAGCTTGGATCGCGGGAGTGGAATAGATACGCAGTATTTT
CDR3aa: CASSLDRGSGIDTQYF
d_gene: TRBD2
abundance: few
j_gene: TRBJ2-3
v_gene: TRBV5-1

CDR3nt: TGTGCCAGCAGTAACCCGACTAGCGGGCCGCACTTC
CDR3aa: CASSNPTSGPHF
d_gene: TRBD2
abundance: few
j_gene: TRBJ2-5
v_gene: TRBV6-5

CDR3nt: TGTGCCAGCAGTCTGGGACTAGCGGAGGGGTATGAGCAGTTCTTC
CDR3aa: CASSLGLAEGYEQFF
d_gene: TRBD2
abundance: .
j_gene: TRBJ2-1
v_gene: TRBV5-4

CDR3nt: TGTGCCAGCAGCTTGAACACAGGGGTTGGGGCCAACGTCCTGACTTTC
CDR3aa: CASSLNTGVGANVLTF
d_gene: TRBD1
abundance: .
j_gene: TRBJ2-6
v_gene: TRBV7-3

CDR3nt: TGTGCCAGCAGCCAAGGGACCGAGAGCACAGATACGCAGTATTTT
CDR3aa: CASSQGTESTDTQYF
d_gene: .
abundance: .
j_gene: TRBJ2-3
v_gene: TRBV4-2

CDR3nt: TGTGCCAGCAGCTTAGCTGAATCAGGGTTGGACGAGCAGTACTTC
CDR3aa: CASSLAESGLDEQYF
d_gene: .
abundance: few
j_gene: TRBJ2-7
v_gene: TRBV7-7

CDR3nt: TGTGCCAGCAGCTTCCCGACAGGGGCGTACACTGAAGCTTTCTTT
CDR3aa: CASSFPTGAYTEAFF
d_gene: TRBD1
abundance: few
j_gene: TRBJ1-1
v_gene: TRBV5-4

CDR3nt: TGTGCCAGCAGCTTTAGCGGGAGTAGTGAGCAGTACTTC
CDR3aa: CASSFSGSSEQYF
d_gene: TRBD2
abundance: .
j_gene: TRBJ2-7
v_gene: TRBV5-4

CDR3nt: TGTGCCAGCAGCCAAGGACGGACTGAAGCTTTCTTT
CDR3aa: CASSQGRTEAFF
d_gene: .
abundance: few
j_gene: TRBJ1-1
v_gene: TRBV7-9

CDR3nt: TGTGCCAGCAGCCCTCCCTACTCCTACAATGAGCAGTTCTTC
CDR3aa: CASSPPYSYNEQFF
d_gene: .
abundance: few
j_gene: TRBJ2-1
v_gene: TRBV7-6

CDR3nt: TGTGCCAGCAGTTATCGCGGACAGGGGGCCTCCGGGGCCAACGTCCTGACTTTC
CDR3aa: CASSYRGQGASGANVLTF
d_gene: TRBD1
abundance: few
j_gene: TRBJ2-6
v_gene: TRBV6-2/TRBV6-3

CDR3nt: TGTGCCAGCAGCGTAGCTACGGCTAGCGGGGGGGATACTGAGCAGTTCTTC
CDR3aa: CASSVATASGGDTEQFF
d_gene: TRBD2
abundance: few
j_gene: TRBJ2-1
v_gene: TRBV9

CDR3nt: TGCAGCGTGCGACAGGGATTTGAGAACGAGCAGTACTTC
CDR3aa: CSVRQGFENEQYF
d_gene: TRBD1
abundance: .
j_gene: TRBJ2-7
v_gene: TRBV29-1

CDR3nt: TGTGCCAGCAGCCAAGATTTGGCAGTCAATCAGCCCCAGCATTTT
CDR3aa: CASSQDLAVNQPQHF
d_gene: .
abundance: .
j_gene: TRBJ1-5
v_gene: TRBV3-1

CDR3nt: TGCAGTGCTAGGTCGGCAGGGAAGGGAGAGACCCAGTACTTC
CDR3aa: CSARSAGKGETQYF
d_gene: .
abundance: .
j_gene: TRBJ2-5
v_gene: TRBV20-1

CDR3nt: TGTGCCAGCAGTTTTTCCGCAAATCAGCCCCAGCATTTT
CDR3aa: CASSFSANQPQHF
d_gene: .
abundance: once
j_gene: TRBJ1-5
v_gene: TRBV12-3/TRBV12-4

CDR3nt: TGTGCCAGCAGCCCTGTTAGGGCCCCTGCCAAAAACATTCAGTACTTC
CDR3aa: CASSPVRAPAKNIQYF
d_gene: .
abundance: few
j_gene: TRBJ2-4
v_gene: TRBV7-8

CDR3nt: TGTGCTAGTGCCGGGATCACAGATACGCAGTATTTT
CDR3aa: CASAGITDTQYF
d_gene: .
abundance: few
j_gene: TRBJ2-3
v_gene: TRBV12-5

CDR3nt: TGTGCCAGCAGTTCCGCTTGGGGCAAAAACATTCAGTACTTC
CDR3aa: CASSSAWGKNIQYF
d_gene: .
abundance: few
j_gene: TRBJ2-4
v_gene: TRBV12-3/TRBV12-4

CDR3nt: TGTGCCAGCAGCTTAGGGAACGTTCGGACGTTC
CDR3aa: CASSLGNVRTF
d_gene: .
abundance: .
j_gene: TRBJ2-7
v_gene: TRBV11-2

CDR3nt: TGTGCCAGCAGTAACGGACCCACCGCTGACTACGAGCAGTACTTC
CDR3aa: CASSNGPTADYEQYF
d_gene: .
abundance: few
j_gene: TRBJ2-7
v_gene: TRBV2

CDR3nt: TGTGCCAGCAGCGGACTAGCGGGATCAGATACGCAGTATTTT
CDR3aa: CASSGLAGSDTQYF
d_gene: TRBD2
abundance: once
j_gene: TRBJ2-3
v_gene: TRBV2

CDR3nt: TGTGCCACCAGCGGGGACCGCCACTATGGCTACACCTTC
CDR3aa: CATSGDRHYGYTF
d_gene: .
abundance: few
j_gene: TRBJ1-2
v_gene: TRBV15

CDR3nt: TGCGCCAGCAGCTTGGGACAGATCAACAATGAGCAGTTCTTC
CDR3aa: CASSLGQINNEQFF
d_gene: .
abundance: few
j_gene: TRBJ2-1
v_gene: TRBV5-1

CDR3nt: TGTGCCAGCAGAGTTTGGTCTCACACAGATACGCAGTATTTT
CDR3aa: CASRVWSHTDTQYF
d_gene: .
abundance: few
j_gene: TRBJ2-3
v_gene: TRBV7-2

CDR3nt: TGTGCCAGCAGCTACGGGGGTACAGAGACCCAGTACTTC
CDR3aa: CASSYGGTETQYF
d_gene: .
abundance: .
j_gene: TRBJ2-5
v_gene: TRBV11-2

CDR3nt: TGTGCCACGAGCGCTCGTCCCGGGACAGGGTTGAACACCGGGGAGCTGTTTTTT
CDR3aa: CATSARPGTGLNTGELFF
d_gene: TRBD1
abundance: .
j_gene: TRBJ2-2
v_gene: TRBV10-3

CDR3nt: TGTGCCAGCAGCCCGATTCCGGGACGGGGAAACTATGGCTACACCTTC
CDR3aa: CASSPIPGRGNYGYTF
d_gene: .
abundance: few
j_gene: TRBJ1-2
v_gene: TRBV6-2/TRBV6-3

CDR3nt: TGCGCCAGCGGCGGGTATAGCGGGGAGACCCAGTACTTC
CDR3aa: CASGGYSGETQYF
d_gene: TRBD2
abundance: many
j_gene: TRBJ2-5
v_gene: TRBV10-2

CDR3nt: TGTGCCAGCAGTACAGGGGCGGACACAGATACGCAGTATTTT
CDR3aa: CASSTGADTDTQYF
d_gene: TRBD1
abundance: once
j_gene: TRBJ2-3
v_gene: TRBV4-2

CDR3nt: TGTGCCAGCAGCTTAATGGGACTAGCGGGAGCCGAGCAGTACTTC
CDR3aa: CASSLMGLAGAEQYF
d_gene: TRBD2
abundance: few
j_gene: TRBJ2-7
v_gene: TRBV7-2

CDR3nt: TGTGCCAGCAGCCTAACGTACCGGACGAGCTCCTACGAGCAGTACTTC
CDR3aa: CASSLTYRTSSYEQYF
d_gene: .
abundance: few
j_gene: TRBJ2-7
v_gene: TRBV7-6

CDR3nt: TGCGCCAGCAGCTTGGAAAGTCCAGGGACTAGCGTTACACAGGAGCAGTTCTTC
CDR3aa: CASSLESPGTSVTQEQFF
d_gene: TRBD2
abundance: few
j_gene: TRBJ2-1
v_gene: TRBV5-1

CDR3nt: TGCGCCAGCAGCTTGGGAATGGGAGGACAGGATACGCAGTATTTT
CDR3aa: CASSLGMGGQDTQYF
d_gene: .
abundance: .
j_gene: TRBJ2-3
v_gene: TRBV5-1

CDR3nt: TGTGCCAGCAGTAAGGGACAGGGGGTATCGAACACCGGGGAGCTGTTTTTT
CDR3aa: CASSKGQGVSNTGELFF
d_gene: TRBD1
abundance: .
j_gene: TRBJ2-2
v_gene: TRBV25-1

CDR3nt: TGTGCCAGCAGCCCATCAGGGGCACACGCTTACGAGCAGTACTTC
CDR3aa: CASSPSGAHAYEQYF
d_gene: .
abundance: few
j_gene: TRBJ2-7
v_gene: TRBV13

CDR3nt: TGTGCCAGCAGCCGTGCCGGGACAGGGTTCGGCTACACCTTC
CDR3aa: CASSRAGTGFGYTF
d_gene: TRBD1
abundance: few
j_gene: TRBJ1-2
v_gene: TRBV7-9

CDR3nt: TGTGCCTGGAGTGTAAAGGGAGCGGGGGGGCACACAGATACGCAGTATTTT
CDR3aa: CAWSVKGAGGHTDTQYF
d_gene: TRBD2
abundance: few
j_gene: TRBJ2-3
v_gene: TRBV30

CDR3nt: TGTGCCACCAGTGGGACAGGGGCCTTCTACGAGCAGTACTTC
CDR3aa: CATSGTGAFYEQYF
d_gene: TRBD1
abundance: .
j_gene: TRBJ2-7
v_gene: TRBV15

CDR3nt: TGTGCTAGCAGCAAAACCGCTAGCGGGGGGAGATACGAGCAGTACTTC
CDR3aa: CASSKTASGGRYEQYF
d_gene: TRBD2
abundance: few
j_gene: TRBJ2-7
v_gene: TRBV12-3/TRBV12-4

CDR3nt: TGTGCCAGCAGCTTAGCGACCGGACGCAATGAGCAGTTCTTC
CDR3aa: CASSLATGRNEQFF
d_gene: .
abundance: few
j_gene: TRBJ2-1
v_gene: TRBV7-7

CDR3nt: TGTGCCAGCAGCGTCGGACAGGGGGGGGTCTACGAGCAGTACTTC
CDR3aa: CASSVGQGGVYEQYF
d_gene: TRBD1
abundance: .
j_gene: TRBJ2-7
v_gene: TRBV6-1

CDR3nt: TGCAGTGCTAGAGATGGCGAAGGGAGGACGACTGAAGCTTTCTTT
CDR3aa: CSARDGEGRTTEAFF
d_gene: .
abundance: .
j_gene: TRBJ1-1
v_gene: TRBV20-1

CDR3nt: TGCAGTGCTCCGTATAGGAGCTCCTACAATGAGCAGTTCTTC
CDR3aa: CSAPYRSSYNEQFF
d_gene: .
abundance: .
j_gene: TRBJ2-1
v_gene: TRBV20-1

CDR3nt: TGTGCCAGCAGCCTGGGGGGGGGGGTCGGAGAGACCCAGTACTTC
CDR3aa: CASSLGGGVGETQYF
d_gene: TRBD2
abundance: few
j_gene: TRBJ2-5
v_gene: TRBV12-3/TRBV12-4

CDR3nt: TGTGCCAGCAGTGAGACAGGGACTCCCTCCTACGAGCAGTACTTC
CDR3aa: CASSETGTPSYEQYF
d_gene: .
abundance: few
j_gene: TRBJ2-7
v_gene: TRBV6-5

CDR3nt: TGTGCCAGCAGCCCGTCGGGACTGATCGCCGGGGAGCTGTTTTTT
CDR3aa: CASSPSGLIAGELFF
d_gene: .
abundance: many
j_gene: TRBJ2-2
v_gene: TRBV5-6

CDR3nt: TGTGCCAGCAGCCTGACTAGCGGGGGGGCTTATGAGCAGTTCTTC
CDR3aa: CASSLTSGGAYEQFF
d_gene: TRBD2
abundance: few
j_gene: TRBJ2-1
v_gene: TRBV12-3/TRBV12-4